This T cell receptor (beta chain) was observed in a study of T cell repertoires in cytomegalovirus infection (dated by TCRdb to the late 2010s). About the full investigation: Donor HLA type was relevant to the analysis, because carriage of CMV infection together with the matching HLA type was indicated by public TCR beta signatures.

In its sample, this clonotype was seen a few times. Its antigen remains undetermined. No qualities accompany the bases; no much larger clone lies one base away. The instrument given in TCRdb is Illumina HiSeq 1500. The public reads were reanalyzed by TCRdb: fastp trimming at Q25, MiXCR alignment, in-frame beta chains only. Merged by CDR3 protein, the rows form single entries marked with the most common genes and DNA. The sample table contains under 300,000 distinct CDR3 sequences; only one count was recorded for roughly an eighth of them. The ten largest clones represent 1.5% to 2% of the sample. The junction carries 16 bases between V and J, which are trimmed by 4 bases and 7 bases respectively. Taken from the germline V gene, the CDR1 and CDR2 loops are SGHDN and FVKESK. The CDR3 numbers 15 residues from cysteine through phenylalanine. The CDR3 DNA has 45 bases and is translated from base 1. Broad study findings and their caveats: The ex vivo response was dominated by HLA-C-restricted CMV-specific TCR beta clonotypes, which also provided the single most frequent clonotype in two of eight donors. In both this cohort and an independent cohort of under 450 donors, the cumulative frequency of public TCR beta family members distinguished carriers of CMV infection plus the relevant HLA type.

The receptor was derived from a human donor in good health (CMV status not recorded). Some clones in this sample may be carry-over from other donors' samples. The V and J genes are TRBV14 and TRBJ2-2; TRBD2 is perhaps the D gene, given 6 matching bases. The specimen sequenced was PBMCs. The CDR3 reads CASSREVSSVGELFF. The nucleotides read TGTGCCAGCAGCCGGGAGGTCTCCTCCGTCGGGGAGCTGTTTTTT.